This TCR beta chain derives from a study of control samples from healthy donors and cancer patients. The assay was immunoSEQ multiplex PCR, and TCRdb's table has in-frame clones only and misses some. Of about 170,000 clones in the sample, 91% were seen once. V was clipped by 7 bases and J by 0 bases; unmatched bases: 2. The germline gives CDR1 MNHEY, CDR2 SVGAGI. The CDR3 has 13 residues. The chain combines TRBV6-5 with TRBJ1-2; TRBD1 aligns across 7 bases. The specimen was blood. This receptor was identified in a woman in her thirties in good health. The CDR3 region is CASNRGSNYGYTF. The CDR3 bases are TGTGCCAGCAACAGGGGCTCTAACTATGGCTACACCTTC.